The 32 T cell receptor beta chains below were found in one sample sequenced in a study of shared clonotypes between healthy human individuals. Assay used: immunoSEQ multiplex PCR; TCRdb lists only in-frame clones, some missing. Of about 510,000 clones in the sample, about four fifths were seen once. Sequenced material: PBMCs. These receptor sequences come from a woman aged 40 to 50 in good health. Some clones in this sample may be carry-over from other donors' samples.

V gene TRBV5-1 combines with J gene TRBJ2-1; TRBD1 aligns across 9 bases. The germline gives CDR1 SGHRS, CDR2 YFSETQ. The CDR3 sequence is 15 residues long. V was pared by 5 bases and J by 4 bases, with 7 bases of the junction left unmatched. The CDR3 is CASRPGTGPYNEQFF. CDR3 coding DNA: TGCGCCAGCAGGCCCGGGACAGGGCCATACAATGAGCAGTTCTTC. The complete variable domain, with remaining parts taken from reference TRBV5-1 and TRBJ2-1, reads KAGVTQTPRYLIKTRGQQVTLSCSPISGHRSVSWYQQTPGQGLQFLFEYFSETQRNKGNFPGRFSGRQFSNSRSEMNVSTLELGDSALYLCASRPGTGPYNEQFFGPGTRLTVL.

The rearrangement joins TRBV10-1 to TRBJ2-7; D is undetermined. Germline V gene sequence: CDR1 WNHNN, CDR2 SYGVQD (reference sequence). V shed 6 bases and J shed 2 bases, with 17 bases lying between them. This CDR3 is built from 15 residues. The CDR3 DNA sequence: TGCGCCAGCAGCCCAGACATTTCTACCCCCTACGAGCAGTACTTC. This gives the protein CASSPDISTPYEQYF.

V usage is TRBV28 and J usage is TRBJ2-7; the D is unclear. CDR1 MDHEN and CDR2 SYDVKM come from the germline V gene. With 6 bases removed from V and 4 bases from J, the gap between germline ends came to 13 bases. This CDR3 is built from 13 residues. CDR3 DNA: TGTGCCAGCAGGACGGTAGGAAGTTACGAGCAGTACTTC. Translated: CASRTVGSYEQYF.

The chain carries TRBV28 and TRBJ2-6; 9 bases map to TRBD1. The CDR3 contains 17 residues. Trimming removed 4 bases from V and 0 bases from J; junction bases left unmatched: 4. Germline CDR1 and CDR2: MDHEN and SYDVKM. CDR3 coding DNA: TGTGCCAGCAGTTGGACAGGGGTTGGCTCTGGGGCCAACGTCCTGACTTTC. This sequence encodes CASSWTGVGSGANVLTF.

V is TRBV7-6 and J is TRBJ2-3; TRBD1 matches at 8 bases. Germline lookup yields CDR1 SGHVS and CDR2 FNYEAQ. CDR3 size: 17 residues. Trimming at V came to 2 bases and at J to 8 bases, leaving 15 bases not matched to a gene. CDR3 coding DNA: TGTGCCAGCAGCTTATATAGCCTCGGACAGGGAGGAGGTACGCAGTATTTT. This translates into CASSLYSLGQGGGTQYF.

V usage is TRBV10-2 and J usage is TRBJ2-7, with 8 nucleotides matching TRBD2. The CDR3 is 13 amino acids. Per the germline V gene, CDR1 is WSHSY and CDR2 is SAAADI. Trimming took 7 bases from V and 5 from J; bases not matched to a gene: 7. The CDR3 loop is CASTPQRENEQYF. CDR3 in DNA: TGCGCCAGCACCCCACAGCGGGAGAACGAGCAGTACTTC.

The V gene is TRBV6-5, the J gene TRBJ2-3; TRBD2 might be the D (6 bases). This CDR3 spans 15 amino acids. The germline gives CDR1 MNHEY, CDR2 SVGAGI. V lost 5 bases to trimming and J lost 6 bases, with 18 bases between them. The CDR3 DNA follows: TGTGCCAGCAGTCCCCGATCTAGCGCGGGGGATACGCAGTATTTT. Residues: CASSPRSSAGDTQYF.

The V gene is TRBV19, the J gene TRBJ1-3; D not resolved. The CDR3 is 11 residues long. Germline values: CDR1 LNHDA, CDR2 SQIVND (reference sequence). Trimming removed 11 bases at V and 5 bases at J, with 10 bases between. The CDR3 loop reads CAGRGRNTIYF. The CDR3 nucleotides read TGTGCCGGACGCGGGAGAAACACCATATATTTT.

This rearrangement joins TRBV19 to TRBJ2-3; 10 nucleotides agree with TRBD2. The CDR3 runs to 15 residues. CDR1 and CDR2 from the germline V gene are LNHDA and SQIVND (reference sequence). Trimming took 5 bases from V and 7 from J; bases not matched to a gene: 9. The CDR3 reads CASSSQAGGANTQYF. CDR3 DNA: TGTGCCAGTAGTTCCCAAGCGGGAGGGGCGAATACGCAGTATTTT.

A single count supports this clone. The chain couples TRBV14 to TRBJ1-3, with D hard to call. V lost 3 bases to trimming and J lost 2 bases, with 5 bases between them. Germline V gene lookup returns CDR1 SGHDN and CDR2 FVKESK. The CDR3 has 13 residues. DNA for the CDR3: TGTGCCAGCAGCCAGGTCCCTGGAAACACCATATATTTT. It specifies CASSQVPGNTIYF.

This chain links TRBV18 with TRBJ2-2; a possible D gene is TRBD2 (6 bases). Trimming left V 6 bases short and J 5 bases short, with 16 bases between. The CDR3 has 15 amino acids. The germline gives CDR1 KGHSH, CDR2 LQKENI. The CDR3 loop reads CASSAQGGVTGELFF. The CDR3 DNA is TGTGCCAGCTCTGCTCAAGGAGGGGTGACCGGGGAGCTGTTTTTT.

The table lists this clone with many counts. This chain connects TRBV5-8 to TRBJ1-3, with D possibly TRBD1 on 5 matching bases. Germline CDR1 SGHTS, CDR2 YDEGEE. V was trimmed by 0 bases and J by 2 bases, leaving 21 bases between them. The CDR3 is 19 residues long. Here the CDR3 reads CASSLGPSALGRAGNTIYF. The CDR3 nucleotides read TGTGCCAGCAGCTTGGGCCCCTCGGCCTTGGGGCGAGCTGGAAACACCATATATTTT.

The rearrangement joins TRBV5-1 to TRBJ2-4; 9 bases fit TRBD1. The CDR3 is 14 residues long. Germline loops: CDR1 SGHRS, CDR2 YFSETQ. V shed 0 bases and J 7 bases; nucleotides not matched to a gene: 2. The CDR3 is CASSLAGTGNIQYF. The CDR3 coding sequence is TGCGCCAGCAGCTTGGCCGGGACAGGGAACATTCAGTACTTC. Variable domain in full (rest from reference TRBV5-1 and TRBJ2-4): KAGVTQTPRYLIKTRGQQVTLSCSPISGHRSVSWYQQTPGQGLQFLFEYFSETQRNKGNFPGRFSGRQFSNSRSEMNVSTLELGDSALYLCASSLAGTGNIQYFGAGTRLSVL.

The V gene is TRBV27, the J gene TRBJ2-5; 7 bases are shared with TRBD1. The CDR3 runs to 15 residues. Trimming cost V 4 bases and J 5 bases; bases outside gene matches: 10. Germline CDR1 reads MNHEY; CDR2 reads SMNVEV (reference sequence). This CDR3 is CASSYLFQGEETQYF. The CDR3 region has the DNA TGTGCCAGCAGTTACCTGTTTCAGGGGGAGGAGACCCAGTACTTC.

The gene calls are TRBV11-2 and TRBJ2-5; a weak D match, TRBD2 (6 bases). The J call may be in error: the DNA end matches TRBJ2-7 better. The germline V gene encodes CDR1 SGHAT and CDR2 FQNNGV. CDR3 size: 14 residues. The CDR3 nucleotides are TGTGCCAGCAGCTTACAGCGGGCCTCCTACGAGCAGTACTTC. Encoded protein: CASSLQRASYEQYF.

The V gene is TRBV27, the J gene TRBJ1-6; D gene ambiguous. Germline assignment: CDR1 MNHEY and CDR2 SMNVEV (reference sequence). V was shortened by 6 bases and J by 7 bases, with 13 bases between the two germline ends. The length of the CDR3 is 14 residues. CDR3 nucleotide sequence: TGTGCCAGCAGCTTGGCGGGCCACAATTCACCCCTCCACTTT. This translates into CASSLAGHNSPLHF.

The genes are TRBV9 and TRBJ2-2; no clear D gene. V dropped 3 bases and J dropped 3 bases, with 6 bases sitting between them. This CDR3 is built from 13 residues. Germline-derived CDR1 and CDR2 are SGDLS and YYNGEE. This CDR3 is CASSADHTGELFF. CDR3 sequence (DNA): TGTGCCAGCAGCGCCGACCACACCGGGGAGCTGTTTTTT.

This clone has a single count. The CDR3 DNA is TGTGCCAGCAGCTTAGTTGTTAGCGGGAATGAGCAGTTCTTC. Translated: CASSLVVSGNEQFF. J is TRBJ2-1 and V is TRBV13, with 7 bases fitting TRBD2. The CDR3 loop spans 14 amino acids. The V gene's germline CDR1 is PRHDT and CDR2 FYEKMQ (reference sequence). V was clipped by 1 base and J by 7 bases; unmatched bases: 4.

This clone showed up just a few times. The chain recombines TRBV5-4 with TRBJ2-1, with TRBD2 matching over 11 bases. V lost 3 bases to trimming and J lost 14 bases; unmatched junction nucleotides: 7. Germline loops: CDR1 SGHNT, CDR2 YYREEE (reference sequence). The CDR3 loop spans 13 amino acids. The chain's CDR3 is CASSSDTSGREFF. CDR3 sequence (DNA): TGTGCCAGCAGCTCAGATACTAGCGGGAGAGAGTTCTTC.

In its sample, this clone was seen many times. The chain combines TRBV6-4 with TRBJ2-1; perhaps TRBD2 as D (6 bases). The CDR3 contains 16 residues. Germline CDR1 MRHNA, CDR2 SNTAGT. Trimming removed 0 bases from V and 8 bases from J, with 17 bases in between. The CDR3 loop is CASSDSMAGPTDEQFF. CDR3 in DNA: TGTGCCAGCAGTGACTCCATGGCGGGACCTACGGATGAGCAGTTCTTC.

The chain links TRBV4-3 to TRBJ1-4, with 7 positions matching TRBD1. The V and J ends lost 0 bases and 7 bases, in that order; junction bases with no gene match: 8. Germline V gene data show CDR1 as LGHNA and CDR2 as YSLEER. CDR3 length equals 16 residues. The CDR3 sequence: CASSQEGGGSGEKLFF. The CDR3 DNA reads TGCGCCAGCAGCCAAGAAGGGGGCGGTTCTGGTGAAAAACTGTTTTTT.

The J gene is TRBJ2-7, the V gene TRBV30, with 8 bases identical to TRBD1. The J call may not be correct, given that the DNA end is closer to TRBJ2-5. Germline V gene lookup returns CDR1 GTSNPN and CDR2 SVGIG (reference sequence). The CDR3 is 13 amino acids. CDR3 sequence: CAWSPGGAETQYF. The CDR3 DNA reads TGTGCCTGGAGTCCAGGGGGCGCGGAGACCCAGTACTTC.

This clone came up once. This could be a read error, since a much larger clone is one nucleotide away. The chain combines TRBV6-7 with TRBJ2-5; D unresolved. TRBV6-7 is an open reading frame, and its role is uncertain. Trimming shortened V by 3 bases and J by 5 bases, and 4 bases separated the two germline ends. This CDR3 spans 11 amino acids. CDR3: CASSYRETQYF. The CDR3 DNA reads as TGTGCCAGCAGTTATAGGGAGACCCAGTACTTC.

The chain employs TRBV30 and TRBJ1-2, with D possibly matching TRBD1 (5 bases). In germline, CDR1 is GTSNPN, CDR2 SVGIG (reference sequence). V was shortened by 1 base and J by 3 bases, with 12 bases between the two germline ends. The CDR3 has 14 residues. The CDR3 is CAWSEAGPDYGYTF. CDR3 coding DNA: TGTGCCTGGAGTGAGGCAGGGCCAGACTATGGCTACACCTTC.

The chain recombines TRBV7-2 with TRBJ2-7, with 11 bases matching TRBD2. Trimming cost V 2 bases and J 4 bases; bases outside gene matches: 4. In germline, CDR1 is SGHTA, CDR2 FQGNSA. The CDR3 length is 15 residues. CDR3 sequence: CASSLPTSGRYEQYF. In DNA form, the CDR3 reads TGTGCCAGCAGCTTACCCACTAGCGGGAGATACGAGCAGTACTTC. The whole variable domain, remainder taken from reference TRBV7-2 and TRBJ2-7, is GAGVSQSPSNKVTEKGKDVELRCDPISGHTALYWYRQSLGQGLEFLIYFQGNSAPDKSGLPSDRFSAERTGGSVSTLTIQRTQQEDSAVYLCASSLPTSGRYEQYFGPGTRLTVT.

The gene calls are TRBV7-6 and TRBJ1-6; TRBD1 matches 7 bases. V shed 0 bases and J 10 bases; nucleotides not matched to a gene: 0. In germline, CDR1 is SGHVS, CDR2 FNYEAQ. This CDR3 contains 13 residues. In DNA form, the CDR3 reads TGTGCCAGCAGCTTAGCAGGGGGCTCACCCCTCCACTTT. It codes for CASSLAGGSPLHF.

This sequence joins TRBV5-5 and TRBJ1-3; D gene ambiguous. The CDR3 is made up of 16 amino acids. The V gene lost 4 bases and the J gene lost 0 bases, with 14 bases spanning the gap. Germline CDR1 and CDR2: SGHKS and YYEKEE (reference sequence). The CDR3 region is CASSPRADTSGNTIYF. For the CDR3, the DNA is TGTGCCAGCAGCCCCCGGGCCGATACCTCTGGAAACACCATATATTTT.

V gene TRBV28 combines with J gene TRBJ2-1, with 7 bases matching TRBD1. Germline V gene data show CDR1 as MDHEN and CDR2 as SYDVKM. The CDR3 runs to 11 residues. The J segment lost 8 bases and the V segment lost 8 bases, leaving 3 bases of the junction unmatched. As DNA, the CDR3 is TGTGCCAGCCGACAGGGCGATGAGCAGTTCTTC. Protein product: CASRQGDEQFF.

Only one count was recorded for this clone. This sample also contains other DNA sequences that code for the same CDR3. The V gene is TRBV15, the J gene TRBJ1-5; D not certain. CDR1 LNHNV and CDR2 YYDKDF come from the germline V gene (reference sequence). The CDR3 is made up of 12 amino acids. V was shortened by 1 base and J by 7 bases, with 5 bases between the two germline ends. The CDR3: CATSRVGQPQHF. DNA for the CDR3: TGTGCCACCAGCAGAGTAGGGCAGCCCCAGCATTTT. Looking up the rest from reference TRBV15 and TRBJ1-5 gives the full variable domain: DAMVIQNPRYQVTQFGKPVTLSCSQTLNHNVMYWYQQKSSQAPKLLFHYYDKDFNNEADTPDNFQSRRPNTSFCFLDIRSPGLGDTAMYLCATSRVGQPQHFGDGTRLSIL.

The chain joins TRBV30 to TRBJ2-7; 8 bases are a match to TRBD1. V gave up 5 bases and J gave up 6 bases; unmatched junction bases: 3. CDR3 length equals 11 residues. Germline-derived CDR1 and CDR2 are GTSNPN and SVGIG (reference sequence). CDR3 in DNA: TGTGCCTGGTCTACAGGGGGCGAGCAGTACTTC. This translates into CAWSTGGEQYF.

The chain links TRBV27 to TRBJ2-3, with D uncertain. Trimming cost V 6 bases and J 5 bases, with 15 bases left between them. In germline, CDR1 is MNHEY, CDR2 SMNVEV (reference sequence). The CDR3 covers 14 residues. The CDR3 loop is CASRTHGDLDTQYF. The CDR3 nucleotides read TGTGCCAGCAGGACACATGGGGATTTAGATACGCAGTATTTT.

As for this clone: The same CDR3 also results from other DNA sequences found in this sample. CDR3 in amino acids: CASSVGGSYNEQFF. In DNA, the CDR3 is TGTGCCAGCAGCGTAGGGGGATCCTACAATGAGCAGTTCTTC. The V gene is TRBV9, the J gene TRBJ2-1; D is ambiguous. This CDR3 contains 14 residues. Germline V gene data show CDR1 as SGDLS and CDR2 as YYNGEE. V lost 0 bases to trimming and J lost 1 base, with 5 bases between them.